This TCR beta chain originates from a study of shared clonotypes between healthy human individuals. Study observations and caveats: Among donors, the sharing of clonotypes was expected to be influenced by sequencing depth.

Note on this clone: Its antigen is unidentified.

Germline V gene lookup returns CDR1 SGHKS and CDR2 YYEKEE (reference sequence). The germline V and J ends were trimmed by 5 bases and 5 bases, with 16 bases remaining between them. The CDR3 has 14 amino acids. Assay: immunoSEQ multiplex PCR; the TCRdb copy retains only in-frame clones and omits some. The profile shows some 490,000 clones, 70% to 85% of them singletons. This TCR was sampled from a woman aged 40 to 50 in good health. Some clones in this sample may be carry-over from other donors' samples. The sample comprised PBMCs. The V gene is TRBV5-5, the J gene TRBJ2-5; D is unresolved. Here the CDR3 DNA reads TGTGCCAGCAGTCGTCGCTCCGGCCGGGAGACCCAGTACTTC. Amino acid sequence: CASSRRSGRETQYF.